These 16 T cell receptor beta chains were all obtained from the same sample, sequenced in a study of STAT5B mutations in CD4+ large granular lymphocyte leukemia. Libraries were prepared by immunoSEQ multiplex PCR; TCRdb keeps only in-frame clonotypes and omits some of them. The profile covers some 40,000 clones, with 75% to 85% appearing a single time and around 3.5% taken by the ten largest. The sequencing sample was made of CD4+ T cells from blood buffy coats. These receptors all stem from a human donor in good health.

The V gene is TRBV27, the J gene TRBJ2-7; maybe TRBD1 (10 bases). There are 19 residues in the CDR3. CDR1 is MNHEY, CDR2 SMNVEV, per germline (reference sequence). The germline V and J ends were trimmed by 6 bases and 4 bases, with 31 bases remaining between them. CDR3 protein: CASSLTGGGFRTSGYEQYF. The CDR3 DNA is TGTGCCAGCAGCCTGACAGGGGGCGGCTTTCGAACTAGCGGGTACGAGCAGTACTTC.

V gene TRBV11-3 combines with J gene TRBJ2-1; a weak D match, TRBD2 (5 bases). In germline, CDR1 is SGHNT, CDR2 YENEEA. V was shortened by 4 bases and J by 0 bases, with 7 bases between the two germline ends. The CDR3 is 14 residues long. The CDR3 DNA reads TGTGCCAGCAGCTATACTAGCTCCTACAATGAGCAGTTCTTC. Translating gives CASSYTSSYNEQFF.

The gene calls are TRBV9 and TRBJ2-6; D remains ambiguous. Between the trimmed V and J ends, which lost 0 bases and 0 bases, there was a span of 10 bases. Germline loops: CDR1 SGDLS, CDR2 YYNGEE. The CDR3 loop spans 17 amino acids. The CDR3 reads CASSVVPQDSGANVLTF. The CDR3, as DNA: TGTGCCAGCAGCGTAGTTCCCCAAGACTCTGGGGCCAACGTCCTGACTTTC.

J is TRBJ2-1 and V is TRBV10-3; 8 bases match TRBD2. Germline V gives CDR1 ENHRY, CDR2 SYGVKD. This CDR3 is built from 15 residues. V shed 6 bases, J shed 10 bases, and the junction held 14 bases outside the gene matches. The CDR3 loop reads CAISAFSGEIEEQFF. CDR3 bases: TGTGCCATCAGCGCATTTAGCGGGGAAATTGAGGAGCAGTTCTTC.

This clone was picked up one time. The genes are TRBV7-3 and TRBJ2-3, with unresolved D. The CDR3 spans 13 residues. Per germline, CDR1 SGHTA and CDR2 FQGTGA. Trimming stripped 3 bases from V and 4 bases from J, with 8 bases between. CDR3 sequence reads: CASSFSLADTQYF. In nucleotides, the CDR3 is TGTGCCAGCAGCTTCTCCTTGGCAGATACGCAGTATTTT.

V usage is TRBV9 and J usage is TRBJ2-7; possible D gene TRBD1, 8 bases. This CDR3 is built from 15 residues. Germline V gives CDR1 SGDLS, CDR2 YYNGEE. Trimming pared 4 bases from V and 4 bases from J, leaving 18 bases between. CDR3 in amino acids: CASSPRNRGGYEQYF. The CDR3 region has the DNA TGTGCCAGCAGCCCCCGAAACAGGGGGGGGTACGAGCAGTACTTC.

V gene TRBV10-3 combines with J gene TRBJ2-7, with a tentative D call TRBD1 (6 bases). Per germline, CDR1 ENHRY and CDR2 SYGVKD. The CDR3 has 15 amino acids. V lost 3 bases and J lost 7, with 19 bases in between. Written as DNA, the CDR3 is TGTGCCATCAGTGAAGTACAGGGTGGTTTGGAGGAGCAGTACTTC. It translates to CAISEVQGGLEEQYF.

Here the CDR3 DNA reads TGTGCCAGCAGCGATGGGGGCCTAGCGGGGGCCCTAGCCAAAAACATTCAGTACTTC. This codes for CASSDGGLAGALAKNIQYF. The chain links TRBV2 to TRBJ2-4, with 10 bases fitting TRBD2. The CDR3 totals 19 residues. Germline CDR1 reads SNHLY; CDR2 reads FYNNEI. J gave up 0 bases and V 6 bases, and 14 bases lay outside the gene matches.

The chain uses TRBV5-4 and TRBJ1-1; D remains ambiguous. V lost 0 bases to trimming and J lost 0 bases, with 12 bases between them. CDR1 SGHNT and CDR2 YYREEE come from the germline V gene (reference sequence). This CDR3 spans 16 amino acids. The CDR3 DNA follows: TGTGCCAGCAGCTTGGAAGTCCGGCAGCTGAACACTGAAGCTTTCTTT. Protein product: CASSLEVRQLNTEAFF.

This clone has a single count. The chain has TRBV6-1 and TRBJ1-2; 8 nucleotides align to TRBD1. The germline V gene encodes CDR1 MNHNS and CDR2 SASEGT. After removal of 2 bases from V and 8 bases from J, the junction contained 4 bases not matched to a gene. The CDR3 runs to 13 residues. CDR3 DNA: TGTGCCAGCAGTGAACTCAGGGGGCAAGGCTACACCTTC. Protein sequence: CASSELRGQGYTF.

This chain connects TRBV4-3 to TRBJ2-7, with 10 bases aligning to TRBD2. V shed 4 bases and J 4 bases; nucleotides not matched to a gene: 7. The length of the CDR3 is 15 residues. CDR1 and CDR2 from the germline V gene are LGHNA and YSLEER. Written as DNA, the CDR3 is TGCGCCAGCAGCCCTACAAGCGGGAGGGCGTACGAGCAGTACTTC. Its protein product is CASSPTSGRAYEQYF.

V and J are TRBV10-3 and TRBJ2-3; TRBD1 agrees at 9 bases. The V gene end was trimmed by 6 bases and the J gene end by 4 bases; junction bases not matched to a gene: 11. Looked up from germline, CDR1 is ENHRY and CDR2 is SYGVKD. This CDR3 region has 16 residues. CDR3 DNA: TGTGCCATCAGCGACCGTAGACAGGGGGAGGCAGATACGCAGTATTTT. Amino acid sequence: CAISDRRQGEADTQYF.

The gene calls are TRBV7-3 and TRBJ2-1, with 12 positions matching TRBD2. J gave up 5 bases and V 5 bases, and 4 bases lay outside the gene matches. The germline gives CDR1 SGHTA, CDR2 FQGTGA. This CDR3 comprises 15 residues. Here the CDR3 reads CASSARTSGNNEQFF. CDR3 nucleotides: TGTGCCAGCAGCGCGAGGACTAGCGGGAACAATGAGCAGTTCTTC.

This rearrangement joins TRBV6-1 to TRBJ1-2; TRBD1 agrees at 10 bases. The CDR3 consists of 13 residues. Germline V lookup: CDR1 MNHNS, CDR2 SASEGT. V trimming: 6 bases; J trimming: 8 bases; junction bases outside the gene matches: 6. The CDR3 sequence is CASSPGQGGGYTF. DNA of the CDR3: TGTGCCAGCAGCCCCGGACAGGGGGGAGGCTACACCTTC.

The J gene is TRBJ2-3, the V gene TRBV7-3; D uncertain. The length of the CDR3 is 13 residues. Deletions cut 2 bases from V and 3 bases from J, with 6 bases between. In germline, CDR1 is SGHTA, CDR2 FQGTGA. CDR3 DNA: TGTGCCAGCAGCTTACCTGAAACAGATACGCAGTATTTT. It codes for CASSLPETDTQYF.

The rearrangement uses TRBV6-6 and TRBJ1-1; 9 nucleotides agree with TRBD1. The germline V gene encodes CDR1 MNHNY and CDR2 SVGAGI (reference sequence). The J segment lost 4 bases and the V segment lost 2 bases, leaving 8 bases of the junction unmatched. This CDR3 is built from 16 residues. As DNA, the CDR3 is TGTGCCAGCAGTTACGCACAGGGGGCAGGGATCACTGAAGCTTTCTTT. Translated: CASSYAQGAGITEAFF.